This T cell receptor (beta chain) stems from a study of regulatory T cells in long-lasting Graves disease. Whole-study findings and limits: Comparison showed that persistent patients shared more public clonotypes (about 3,000) than new patients (over 950). The sample size was small, and this may have reduced accuracy.

Time point indicated: newly diagnosed GD, antithyroid drugs for less than 3 months. RNA from PBMCs was the source of the TCR library. The authors built TCR beta libraries using iRepertoire HTBI primers and Arm-PCR of CDR3 regions. TCRdb re-called the multiplex PCR reads with MiXCR, one entry per CDR3 protein. The sample consists of a few hundred thousand distinct CDR3 sequences, 12% of them appearing once. Comment on this clonotype: Its antigen is still unknown.

CDR3 length: 11 amino acids. Germline assignment: CDR1 DFQATT and CDR2 SNEGSKA (reference sequence). V lost 3 bases, J lost 5 bases, and 7 bases lay in between. The same sample was also used in a study of T cells in Graves' hyperthyroidism and ophthalmopathy. That publication notes: Stability of Graves' hyperthyroidism was defined as absent ophthalmopathy progression within 18 months. During a first-round RT-PCR of the TCR CDR3, the HTBI primer set was used.

The rearrangement uses TRBV20-1 and TRBJ1-1, with D tentatively TRBD1 (5 bases). The source material was peripheral blood mononuclear cells (PBMCs), sampled at new diagnosis, from a patient treated with antithyroid drugs. This TCR came from a young woman with Graves disease. CDR3 sequence (DNA): TGCAGTGCTAGGAAGGGGACTGAAGCTTTCTTT. Its translation: CSARKGTEAFF.